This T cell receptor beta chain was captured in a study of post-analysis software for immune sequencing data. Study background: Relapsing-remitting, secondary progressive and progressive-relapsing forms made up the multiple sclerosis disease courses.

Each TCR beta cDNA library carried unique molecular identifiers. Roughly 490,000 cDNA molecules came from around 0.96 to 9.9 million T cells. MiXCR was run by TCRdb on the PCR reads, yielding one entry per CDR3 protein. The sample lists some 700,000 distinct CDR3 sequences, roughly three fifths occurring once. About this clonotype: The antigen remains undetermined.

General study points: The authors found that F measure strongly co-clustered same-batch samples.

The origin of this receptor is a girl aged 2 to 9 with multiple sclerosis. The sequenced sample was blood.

The CDR3 loop reads CASSFGSGTEGYNEQFF. CDR3 in DNA: TGTGCCAGCAGTTTTGGGAGCGGCACAGAGGGCTACAATGAGCAGTTCTTC. The genes are TRBV12-3 or TRBV12-4 and TRBJ2-1, with D possibly matching TRBD2 (5 bases). V was trimmed by 3 bases and J by 3 bases, leaving 18 bases between them. The CDR3 has 17 amino acids.